Each of the 3 T cell receptor beta chains below was sequenced from the same sample in a study of CXCR3-negative and CXCR3-positive naive CD8 T cells. Libraries of TRB cDNA were made by 5' RACE and carried UMIs. TCRdb reprocessed the 5' RACE reads, with one entry per CDR3 protein and no DNA. Here the sample table reports fewer than 80,000 distinct CDR3 sequences. The sequencing input was naive CXCR3- CD8+ T cells from blood. The subset: CD45RO-CCR7+CD27+CD95- naive CD8+ T cells lacking CXCR3 (TNR3-). The receptor source for this set is a human donor in good health. Some clones in this sample may be carry-over from other donors' samples.

The rearrangement joins TRBV10-3 to TRBJ2-1; TCRdb picks TRBD1, but there is no DNA to check that call. Germline loops: CDR1 ENHRY, CDR2 SYGVKD. This CDR3 has 15 amino acids. The CDR3 reads CAIGGSAGGGNEQFF.

The CDR3 loop reads CASHVSNEQFF. The chain couples TRBV5-1 to TRBJ2-1. The CDR3 length is 11 residues. Germline V gives CDR1 SGHRS, CDR2 YFSETQ.

This sequence joins TRBV24-1 and TRBJ2-6. Germline V gene data show CDR1 as KGHDR and CDR2 as SFDVKD. The CDR3 is 15 residues long. This CDR3 is CATSGKGAGANVLTF.